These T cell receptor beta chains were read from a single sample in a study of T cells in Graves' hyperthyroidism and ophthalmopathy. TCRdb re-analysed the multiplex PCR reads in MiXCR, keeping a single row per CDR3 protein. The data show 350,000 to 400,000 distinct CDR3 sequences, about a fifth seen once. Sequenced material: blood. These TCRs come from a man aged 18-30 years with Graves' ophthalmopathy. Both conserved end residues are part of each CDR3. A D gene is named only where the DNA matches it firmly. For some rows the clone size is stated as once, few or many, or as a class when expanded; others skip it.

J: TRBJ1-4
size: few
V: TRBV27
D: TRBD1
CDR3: CASTGGGLGEKLFF
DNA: TGTGCCAGCACAGGGGGGGGGCTAGGCGAAAAACTGTTTTTT

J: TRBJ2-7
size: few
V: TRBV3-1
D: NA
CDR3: CASSQPARSGTYEQYF
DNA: TGTGCCAGCAGCCAGCCAGCGAGGAGTGGGACCTACGAGCAGTACTTC

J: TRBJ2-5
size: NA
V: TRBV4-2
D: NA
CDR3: CASSPNINGETQYF
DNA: TGTGCCAGCAGCCCTAACATAAATGGAGAGACCCAGTACTTC

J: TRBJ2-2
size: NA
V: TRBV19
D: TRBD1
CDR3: CASTYRGSGTGELFF
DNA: TGTGCCAGTACTTACAGGGGGTCGGGCACCGGGGAGCTGTTTTTT

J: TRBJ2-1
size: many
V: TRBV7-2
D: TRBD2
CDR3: CASSQLGAGSYNEQFF
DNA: TGTGCCAGCAGCCAGTTGGGAGCGGGGAGTTACAATGAGCAGTTCTTC

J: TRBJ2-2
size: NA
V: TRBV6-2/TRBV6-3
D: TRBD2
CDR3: CASTPIRGESGELFF
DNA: TGTGCCAGCACCCCCATTCGGGGGGAATCCGGGGAGCTGTTTTTT

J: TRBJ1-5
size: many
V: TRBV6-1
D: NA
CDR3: CATRGGDQPQHF
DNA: TGTGCCACCCGGGGGGGGGATCAGCCCCAGCATTTT

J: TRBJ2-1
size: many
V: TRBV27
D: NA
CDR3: CASGVELNEQFF
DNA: TGTGCCAGCGGGGTTGAGCTGAATGAGCAGTTCTTC

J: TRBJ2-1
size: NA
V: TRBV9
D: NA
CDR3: CASSPGHLDNEQFF
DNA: TGTGCCAGCAGCCCGGGACATTTGGACAATGAGCAGTTCTTC

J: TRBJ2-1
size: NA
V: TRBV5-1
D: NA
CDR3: CASSGSGSSYNEQFF
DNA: TGCGCCAGCAGCGGATCAGGGAGCTCCTACAATGAGCAGTTCTTC

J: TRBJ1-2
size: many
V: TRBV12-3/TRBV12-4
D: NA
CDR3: CASSRQLNYGYTF
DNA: TGTGCCAGCAGCCGACAGCTTAACTATGGCTACACCTTC

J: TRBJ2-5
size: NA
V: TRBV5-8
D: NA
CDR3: CASSFDRRDYQETQYF
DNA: TGTGCCAGCAGCTTTGATCGCCGGGACTACCAAGAGACCCAGTACTTC

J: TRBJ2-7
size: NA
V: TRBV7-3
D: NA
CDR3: CASRPGSDSREQYF
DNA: TGTGCCAGCAGGCCGGGGAGCGATTCAAGGGAGCAGTACTTC

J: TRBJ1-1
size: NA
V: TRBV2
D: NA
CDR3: CASSAHRDMNAEAFF
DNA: TGTGCCAGCAGCGCCCACCGGGACATGAACGCTGAAGCTTTCTTT

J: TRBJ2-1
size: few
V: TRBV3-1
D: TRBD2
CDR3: CASSQDWASGGASLGEQFF
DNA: TGTGCCAGCAGCCAAGATTGGGCTAGCGGGGGGGCATCCCTCGGTGAGCAGTTCTTC

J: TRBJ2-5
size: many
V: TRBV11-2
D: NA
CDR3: CASTTPRDKGKTQYF
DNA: TGTGCCAGCACCACACCCCGGGACAAGGGAAAGACCCAGTACTTC

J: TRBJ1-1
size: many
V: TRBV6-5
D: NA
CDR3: CASSYSGGSRGNTEAFF
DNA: TGTGCCAGCAGTTACTCGGGGGGGTCCAGGGGGAACACTGAAGCTTTCTTT

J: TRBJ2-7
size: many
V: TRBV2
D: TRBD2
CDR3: CASIGREGEQYF
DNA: TGTGCCAGCATTGGACGGGAGGGCGAGCAGTACTTC

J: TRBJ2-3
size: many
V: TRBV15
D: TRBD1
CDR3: CATSSKGTAASTDTQYF
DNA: TGTGCCACCAGCAGCAAAGGGACAGCTGCTAGCACAGATACGCAGTATTTT

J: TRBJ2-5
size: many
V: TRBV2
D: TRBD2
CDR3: CASGGLAGIGYVTQYF
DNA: TGTGCCAGCGGGGGACTAGCGGGGATCGGTTACGTGACCCAGTACTTC

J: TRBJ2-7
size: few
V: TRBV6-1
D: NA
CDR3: CASSTTEYEQYF
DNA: TGTGCCAGCAGTACCACAGAGTACGAGCAGTACTTC

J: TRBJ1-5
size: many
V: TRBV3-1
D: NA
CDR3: CASSQDGSYQPQHF
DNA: TGTGCCAGCAGCCAAGACGGCAGCTATCAGCCCCAGCATTTT

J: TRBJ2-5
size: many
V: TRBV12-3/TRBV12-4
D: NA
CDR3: CASSGGQGSETQYF
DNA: TGTGCCAGCAGTGGAGGGCAGGGGAGCGAGACCCAGTACTTC

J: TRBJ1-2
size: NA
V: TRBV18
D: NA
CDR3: CASSPSLGGDGYGYTF
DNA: TGTGCCAGCTCACCTAGCCTCGGGGGCGACGGCTATGGCTACACCTTC

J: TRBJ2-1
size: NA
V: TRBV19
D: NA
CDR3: CASSMFGAASSYNEQFF
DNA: TGTGCCAGTAGTATGTTCGGGGCGGCAAGCTCCTACAATGAGCAGTTCTTC

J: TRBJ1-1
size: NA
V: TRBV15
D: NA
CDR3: CATSRDRRVNTEAFF
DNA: TGTGCCACCAGCAGAGATCGCAGGGTGAACACTGAAGCTTTCTTT

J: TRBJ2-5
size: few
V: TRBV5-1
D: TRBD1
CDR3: CASSRGTGGQETQYF
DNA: TGCGCCAGCAGCCGCGGGACAGGGGGGCAAGAGACCCAGTACTTC

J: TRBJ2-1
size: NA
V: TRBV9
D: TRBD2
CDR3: CASSPYPAGGPNEQFF
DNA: TGTGCCAGCAGCCCCTATCCAGCGGGGGGGCCCAATGAGCAGTTCTTC

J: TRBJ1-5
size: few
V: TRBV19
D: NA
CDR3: CASSMGPGARVQPQHF
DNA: TGTGCCAGTAGTATGGGTCCGGGGGCGCGTGTTCAGCCCCAGCATTTT

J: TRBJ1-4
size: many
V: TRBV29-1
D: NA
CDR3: CSVAVSSNEKLFF
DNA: TGCAGCGTTGCAGTCAGTTCTAATGAAAAACTGTTTTTT

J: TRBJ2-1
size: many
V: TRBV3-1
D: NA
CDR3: CASSQDRVGEQFF
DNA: TGTGCCAGCAGCCAAGACAGGGTTGGTGAGCAGTTCTTC